Listed below are T cell receptor beta chains from one sample, sequenced in a study of blood T cell repertoires in COVID-19. The protocol was immunoSEQ multiplex PCR, while the TCRdb copy is restricted to in-frame clones and leaves out a portion. The data hold 150,000 to 200,000 clones, with 85% observed a single time. Specimen: peripheral blood. These receptors were obtained from a human donor with acute or convalescent COVID-19. The donor label of this sample is uncertain. Each CDR3 is given with its conserved first and last residue. The D gene is left open where the match is weak. Clone size is given for some rows only: seen once, a few or many times, or a class if the clone is expanded.

TRBV19	.	TRBJ2-7	.	TGTGCCAGTAGTATAGCAGGAACCTACGAGCAGTACTTC	CASSIAGTYEQYF
TRBV9	.	TRBJ2-5	TRBD2	TGTGCCAGCAGCGTCTCGGGCAGGGAGGGGACCCAGTACTTC	CASSVSGREGTQYF
TRBV14	many	TRBJ2-7	TRBD1	TGTGCCAGCAGCATACCCGGACAGGGGGCCTACGAGCAGTACTTC	CASSIPGQGAYEQYF
TRBV15	.	TRBJ1-2	TRBD1	TGTGCCACCAGCAGAGATAGGGGACAGGGAGGCTATGGCTACACCTTC	CATSRDRGQGGYGYTF
TRBV24-1	.	TRBJ2-1	.	TGTGCCACCAGTGACCCCGGAGGGTTCAATGAGCAGTTCTTC	CATSDPGGFNEQFF
TRBV6-6	.	TRBJ1-2	.	TGTGCCAGCACCCCGGACAGCAACTATGGCTACACCTTC	CASTPDSNYGYTF
TRBV4-3	.	TRBJ2-3	TRBD1	TGCGCCAGCAGCCAAGACGGGACAGGGGTTAGCACAGATACGCAGTATTTT	CASSQDGTGVSTDTQYF
TRBV28	.	TRBJ1-1	.	TGTGCCAGCAACCCCACCTTGCGGGGTAAGAACACTGAAGCTTTCTTT	CASNPTLRGKNTEAFF
TRBV5-8	.	TRBJ2-7	.	TGTGCCAGCAGCTCGGACAGGAGGGCGACCTACGAGCAGTACTTC	CASSSDRRATYEQYF
TRBV7-6	.	TRBJ2-5	TRBD2	TGTGCCAGCAGCTTAGGAGGTTTAGCGGGGGAGACCCAGTACTTC	CASSLGGLAGETQYF
TRBV27	.	TRBJ1-6	.	TGTGCCAGCAGTTTAGGTCTATCTAATTCACCCCTCCACTTT	CASSLGLSNSPLHF
TRBV5-6	few	TRBJ1-2	TRBD1	TGTGCCAGCAGCTTGGAACAGGGGTTCGGCTACACCTTC	CASSLEQGFGYTF
TRBV10-3	.	TRBJ2-1	.	TGTGCCATCAGTGAAAGTACAGGCGAGCAGTTCTTC	CAISESTGEQFF
TRBV6-5	.	TRBJ1-2	TRBD1	TGTGCCAGCAGTCGGGTCGGGACAGAAGGCTACACCTTC	CASSRVGTEGYTF
TRBV6-6	.	TRBJ1-5	TRBD1	TGTGCCAGCAGTTACCCGACAGGGAGTAGCAATCAGCCCCAGCATTTT	CASSYPTGSSNQPQHF
TRBV5-1	.	TRBJ2-7	TRBD1	TGCGCCAGCAGACCCCCGGGACAGGGAACCTACGAGCAGTACTTC	CASRPPGQGTYEQYF
TRBV6-2/TRBV6-3	few	TRBJ2-3	.	TGTGCCAGCAGTTACGTAGCAGCCACAGATACGCAGTATTTT	CASSYVAATDTQYF
TRBV7-8	once	TRBJ1-2	TRBD1	TGTGCCAGCAGCCCAAATCGGGACAGGCCTAACGGCTACACCTTC	CASSPNRDRPNGYTF
TRBV18	.	TRBJ2-5	.	TGTGCCAGCTCACCCCAGGACTTGGGATTTCAAGAGACCCAGTACTTC	CASSPQDLGFQETQYF
TRBV9	.	TRBJ2-4	TRBD2	TGTGCCAGCAGCGTAAGGGCTAGCGGGGGGGCCGCGGACATTCAGTACTTC	CASSVRASGGAADIQYF
TRBV5-1	.	TRBJ1-2	.	TGCGCCAGCAGCTTGGGGTCGGGGGGCAGCTATGGCTACACCTTC	CASSLGSGGSYGYTF
TRBV2	once	TRBJ2-1	.	TGTGCCAGCAGTGATCTTGGGGGGAGCTACAATGAGCAGTTCTTC	CASSDLGGSYNEQFF
TRBV25-1	.	TRBJ1-1	.	TGTGCCAGCAGTGAAGTATGGACTCGCGAAGCTTTCTTT	CASSEVWTREAFF
TRBV11-2	.	TRBJ2-1	TRBD2	TGTGCCAGCAGCCGCTTGAGCGGGGGTGTCAATGAGCAGTTCTTC	CASSRLSGGVNEQFF
TRBV19	.	TRBJ2-5	.	TGTGCCAGTAGTATAGAAGGCAGGAAAGAGACCCAGTACTTC	CASSIEGRKETQYF
TRBV19	.	TRBJ1-2	TRBD1	TGTGCCAGTAGGCGGGACAGTACTAACTATGGCTACACCTTC	CASRRDSTNYGYTF
TRBV6-5	.	TRBJ2-7	TRBD1	TGTGCCAGCACCGGGGGGACAGGGATGTCCTACGAGCAGTACTTC	CASTGGTGMSYEQYF
TRBV3-1/TRBV3-2	.	TRBJ1-6	.	TGTGCCAGCAGCCAGGGGACACGTAATTCACCCCTCCACTTT	CASSQGTRNSPLHF
TRBV24-1	.	TRBJ2-1	.	TGTGCCACCCGCGGGACAGCCTACAATGAGCAGTTCTTC	CATRGTAYNEQFF